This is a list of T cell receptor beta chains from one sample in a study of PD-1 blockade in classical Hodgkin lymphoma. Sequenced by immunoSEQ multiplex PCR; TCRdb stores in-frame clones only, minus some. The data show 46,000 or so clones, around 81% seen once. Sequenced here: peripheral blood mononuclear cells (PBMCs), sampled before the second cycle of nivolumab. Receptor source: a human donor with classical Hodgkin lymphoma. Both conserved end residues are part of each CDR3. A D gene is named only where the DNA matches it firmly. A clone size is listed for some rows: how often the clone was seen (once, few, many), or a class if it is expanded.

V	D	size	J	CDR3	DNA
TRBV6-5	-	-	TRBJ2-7	CASSSGQYEQYF	TGTGCCAGCAGTTCCGGACAGTACGAGCAGTACTTC
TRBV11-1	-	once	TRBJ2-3	CASSLSYPPDTQYF	TGTGCCAGCAGCCTATCTTATCCCCCAGATACGCAGTATTTT
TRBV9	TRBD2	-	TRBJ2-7	CASSVEGLAGGPGYEQYF	TGTGCCAGCAGCGTAGAGGGACTAGCGGGGGGGCCCGGGTACGAGCAGTACTTC
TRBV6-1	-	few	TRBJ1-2	CASSEVGHGYTF	TGTGCCAGCAGTGAAGTAGGACACGGCTACACCTTC
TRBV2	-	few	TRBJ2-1	CASSDYNEQFF	TGTGCCAGCAGTGATTACAATGAGCAGTTCTTC
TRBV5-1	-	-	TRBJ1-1	CASSSSTRLGNTEAFF	TGCGCCAGCAGCAGTTCGACCCGATTGGGAAACACTGAAGCTTTCTTT
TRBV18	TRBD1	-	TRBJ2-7	CASSPGQSYEQYF	TGTGCCAGCTCACCGGGACAGTCATACGAGCAGTACTTC
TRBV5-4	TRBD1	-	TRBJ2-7	CASSSTGVHEQYF	TGTGCCAGCAGTTCCACAGGGGTTCACGAGCAGTACTTC
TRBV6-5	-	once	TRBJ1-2	CASSYGLGRHYGYTF	TGTGCCAGCAGTTACGGGTTGGGCAGGCACTATGGCTACACCTTC
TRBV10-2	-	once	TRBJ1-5	CASSDNRWGNQPQHF	TGCGCCAGCAGTGATAACAGGTGGGGCAATCAGCCCCAGCATTTT
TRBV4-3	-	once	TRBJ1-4	CASSQGQRLAGEKLFF	TGCGCCAGCAGCCAAGGTCAGAGGCTGGCCGGGGAAAAACTGTTTTTT
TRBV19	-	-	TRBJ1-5	CASSPEGNQPQHF	TGTGCCAGTTCTCCAGAGGGCAATCAGCCCCAGCATTTT
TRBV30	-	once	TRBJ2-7	CAWSVSRGVYEQYF	TGTGCCTGGAGTGTAAGTAGGGGCGTCTACGAGCAGTACTTC
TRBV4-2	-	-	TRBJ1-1	CASSQDGGAEAFF	TGTGCCAGCAGCCAAGATGGGGGGGCTGAAGCTTTCTTT
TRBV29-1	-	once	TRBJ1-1	CSGGRMNTEAFF	TGCAGCGGCGGACGGATGAACACTGAAGCTTTCTTT
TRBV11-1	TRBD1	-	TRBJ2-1	CASSPSTGDKGEQFF	TGTGCCAGCAGCCCTTCGACAGGGGACAAGGGTGAGCAGTTCTTC
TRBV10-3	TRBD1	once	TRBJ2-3	CAIAGTGAIDTQYF	TGTGCCATAGCCGGGACAGGCGCGATAGATACGCAGTATTTT
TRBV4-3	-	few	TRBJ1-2	CASSRGGRGYTF	TGCGCCAGCAGCCGAGGTGGTCGGGGCTACACCTTC
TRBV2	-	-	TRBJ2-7	CASRGETTDEQYF	TGTGCCAGCCGGGGAGAAACTACGGACGAGCAGTACTTC
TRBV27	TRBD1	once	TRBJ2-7	CASSLDRVSYEQYF	TGTGCCAGCAGTCTGGACAGGGTCTCCTACGAGCAGTACTTC
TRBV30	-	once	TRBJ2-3	CAWRGVLRADTQYF	TGTGCCTGGAGGGGAGTCCTCCGGGCAGATACGCAGTATTTT
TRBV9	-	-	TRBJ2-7	CASSVGGSESYEQYF	TGTGCCAGCAGCGTAGGAGGCAGTGAATCCTACGAGCAGTACTTC
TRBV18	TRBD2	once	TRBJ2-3	CASSPLGLAGMTDTQYF	TGTGCCAGCTCACCTCTCGGACTAGCGGGGATGACAGATACGCAGTATTTT